The sample holds many counts of the clone carrying this TCR beta chain. What it binds is unknown. Germline V gene lookup returns CDR1 WSHSY and CDR2 SAAADI. The CDR3 spans 14 residues. The V end lost 7 bases, the J end lost 0 bases, and 10 bases lay between the germline ends. This entry comes from a study of cytomegalovirus exposure and HLA in healthy donors. Study at large: Sequencing of 150 million to 200 million T cells in an earlier analysis found 120 million or so unique TCR beta sequences.

Primers for the PCR totalled 60 Vbeta and 13 Jbeta. The table came from immunoSEQ multiplex PCR; TCRdb's copy has only in-frame clones and leaves some out. The sample includes around 79,000 clones, 73% seen only once; the top ten take roughly a sixth. Whole-study results and caveats: Cytomegalovirus association was assigned to more than 150 TCR beta chains. TCR beta V segments were, for the most part, productive about 87% or about 30% of the time in an earlier analysis. In vitro assays verified that three CMV-associated chains recognized CMV antigens specifically.

This TCR came from a woman between 40 and 55 years old in good health and CMV-seropositive. The sequencing input was PBMCs. The rearrangement uses TRBV10-2 and TRBJ2-1, with D hard to call. The CDR3 DNA follows: TGCGCCAGCACCGCGGATAGCTCCTACAATGAGCAGTTCTTC. Translating it yields CASTADSSYNEQFF.